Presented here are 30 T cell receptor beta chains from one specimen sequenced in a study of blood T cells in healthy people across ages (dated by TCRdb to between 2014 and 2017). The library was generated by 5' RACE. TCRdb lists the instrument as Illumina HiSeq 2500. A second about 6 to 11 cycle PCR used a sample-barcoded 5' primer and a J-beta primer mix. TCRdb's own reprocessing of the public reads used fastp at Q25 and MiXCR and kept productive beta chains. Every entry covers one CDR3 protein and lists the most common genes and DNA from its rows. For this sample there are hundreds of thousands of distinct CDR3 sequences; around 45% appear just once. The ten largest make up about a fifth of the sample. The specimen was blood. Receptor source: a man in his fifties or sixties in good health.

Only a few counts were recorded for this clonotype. For the CDR3, the DNA is TGTGCCAGCAGTAACCCCGGGACTTACATTCAGTACTTC. Protein: CASSNPGTYIQYF. This chain connects TRBV27 to TRBJ2-4; weak D call: TRBD2 (6 bases). This CDR3 has 13 amino acids. Trimming stripped 5 bases from V and 8 bases from J, with 13 bases between. The germline gives CDR1 MNHEY, CDR2 SMNVEV (reference sequence).

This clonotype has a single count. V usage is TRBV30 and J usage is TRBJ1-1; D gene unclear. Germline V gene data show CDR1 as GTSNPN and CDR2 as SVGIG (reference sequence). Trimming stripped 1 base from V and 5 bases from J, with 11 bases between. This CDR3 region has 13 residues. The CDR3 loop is CAWSGAGGTEAFF. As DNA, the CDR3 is TGTGCCTGGAGTGGGGCAGGTGGAACTGAAGCTTTCTTT.

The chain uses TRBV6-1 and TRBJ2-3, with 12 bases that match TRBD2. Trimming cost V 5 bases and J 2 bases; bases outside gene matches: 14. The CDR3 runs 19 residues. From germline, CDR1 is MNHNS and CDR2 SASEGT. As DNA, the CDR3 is TGTGCCAGCAGTCGGGAGGCTCTAGCGGGGGGGCGAAACACAGATACGCAGTATTTT. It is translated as CASSREALAGGRNTDTQYF.

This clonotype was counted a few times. The CDR3 region has the DNA TGCGCCAGCAGCTCTAGAGGGGGCGGCACAGATACGCAGTATTTT. This encodes CASSSRGGGTDTQYF. The V and J genes are TRBV5-1 and TRBJ2-3; the match to TRBD1 covers 7 bases. Per the germline V gene, CDR1 is SGHRS and CDR2 is YFSETQ. This CDR3 contains 15 residues. The ends lost 3 bases at V and 1 base at J; junction bases unmatched: 5.

CDR3 region: CASSPNLVQPQHF. The CDR3 region has the DNA TGTGCCAGCAGCCCGAACCTCGTCCAGCCCCAGCATTTT. This chain joins TRBV3-1 and TRBJ1-5; D ambiguous. This CDR3 spans 13 amino acids. Germline V gene lookup returns CDR1 LGHDT and CDR2 YNNKEL (reference sequence). Between the trimmed V and J ends, which lost 4 bases and 7 bases, there was a span of 11 bases.

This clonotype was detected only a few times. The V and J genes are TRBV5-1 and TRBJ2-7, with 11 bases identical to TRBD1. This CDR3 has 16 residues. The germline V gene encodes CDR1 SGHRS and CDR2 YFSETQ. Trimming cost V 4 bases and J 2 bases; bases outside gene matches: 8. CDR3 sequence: CASSSVRDRGAYEQYF. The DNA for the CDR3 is TGCGCCAGCAGCAGTGTCCGGGACAGGGGGGCCTACGAGCAGTACTTC. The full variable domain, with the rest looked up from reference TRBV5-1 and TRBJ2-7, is KAGVTQTPRYLIKTRGQQVTLSCSPISGHRSVSWYQQTPGQGLQFLFEYFSETQRNKGNFPGRFSGRQFSNSRSEMNVSTLELGDSALYLCASSSVRDRGAYEQYFGPGTRLTVT.

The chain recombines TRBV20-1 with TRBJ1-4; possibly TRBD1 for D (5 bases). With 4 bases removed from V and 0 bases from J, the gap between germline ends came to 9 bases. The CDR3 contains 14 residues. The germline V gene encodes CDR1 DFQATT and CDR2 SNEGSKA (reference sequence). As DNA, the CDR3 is TGCAGTGCTAACCGGGGCGCAACTAATGAAAAACTGTTTTTT. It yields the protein CSANRGATNEKLFF.

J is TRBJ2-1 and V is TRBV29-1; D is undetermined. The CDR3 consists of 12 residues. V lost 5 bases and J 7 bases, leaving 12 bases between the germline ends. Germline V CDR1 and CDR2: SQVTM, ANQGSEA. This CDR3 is CSVNRPGNEQFF. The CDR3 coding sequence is TGCAGCGTTAACCGCCCTGGGAATGAGCAGTTCTTC.

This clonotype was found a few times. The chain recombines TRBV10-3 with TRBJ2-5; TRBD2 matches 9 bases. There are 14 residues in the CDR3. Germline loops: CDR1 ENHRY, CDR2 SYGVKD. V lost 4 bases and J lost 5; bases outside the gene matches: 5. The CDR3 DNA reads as TGTGCCATCAGTGGTCTAGCGGGGCACGAGACCCAGTACTTC. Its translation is CAISGLAGHETQYF.

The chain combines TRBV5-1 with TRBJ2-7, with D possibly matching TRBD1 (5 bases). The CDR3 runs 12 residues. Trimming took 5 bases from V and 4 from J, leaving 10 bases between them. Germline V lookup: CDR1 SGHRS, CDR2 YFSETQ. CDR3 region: CASRQEGYEQYF. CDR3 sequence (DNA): TGCGCCAGCAGACAGGAAGGATACGAGCAGTACTTC.

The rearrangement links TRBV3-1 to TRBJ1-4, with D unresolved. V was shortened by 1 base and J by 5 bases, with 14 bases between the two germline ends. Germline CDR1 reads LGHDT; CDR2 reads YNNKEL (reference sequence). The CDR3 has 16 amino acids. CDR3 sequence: CASSQGRILKNEKLFF. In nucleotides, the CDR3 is TGTGCCAGCAGCCAAGGGCGAATCCTCAAAAATGAAAAACTGTTTTTT.

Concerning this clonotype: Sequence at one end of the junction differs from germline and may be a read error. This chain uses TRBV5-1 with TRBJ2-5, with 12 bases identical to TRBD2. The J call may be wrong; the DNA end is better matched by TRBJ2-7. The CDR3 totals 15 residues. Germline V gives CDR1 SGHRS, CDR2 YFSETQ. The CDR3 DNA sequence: TGCGCCAGCAGCTCAGGACTAGCGGGATCCTCCGAGCAGTACTTC. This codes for CASSSGLAGSSEQYF.

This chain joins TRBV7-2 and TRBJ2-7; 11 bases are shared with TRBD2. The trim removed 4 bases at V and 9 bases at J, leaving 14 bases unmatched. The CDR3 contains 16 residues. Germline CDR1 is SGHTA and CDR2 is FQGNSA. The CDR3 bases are TGTGCCAGCAGCTCGAAAACTAGCGGGGGACTGATTTTGCAGTACTTC. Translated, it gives CASSSKTSGGLILQYF. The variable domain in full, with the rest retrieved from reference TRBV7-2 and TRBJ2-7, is GAGVSQSPSNKVTEKGKDVELRCDPISGHTALYWYRQSLGQGLEFLIYFQGNSAPDKSGLPSDRFSAERTGGSVSTLTIQRTQQEDSAVYLCASSSKTSGGLILQYFGPGTRLTVT.

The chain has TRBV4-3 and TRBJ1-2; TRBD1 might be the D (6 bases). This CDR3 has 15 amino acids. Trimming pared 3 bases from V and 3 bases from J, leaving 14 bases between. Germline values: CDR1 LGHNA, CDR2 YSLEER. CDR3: CASSHLTGGDYGYTF. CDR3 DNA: TGCGCCAGCAGCCATCTGACAGGCGGGGACTATGGCTACACCTTC.

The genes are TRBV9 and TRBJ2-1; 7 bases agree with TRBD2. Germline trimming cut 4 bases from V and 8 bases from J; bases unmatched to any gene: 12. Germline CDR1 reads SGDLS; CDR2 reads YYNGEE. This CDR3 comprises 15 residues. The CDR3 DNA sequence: TGTGCCAGCAGCACCTCAGGCGGGGGTTTTGATGAGCAGTTCTTC. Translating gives CASSTSGGGFDEQFF.

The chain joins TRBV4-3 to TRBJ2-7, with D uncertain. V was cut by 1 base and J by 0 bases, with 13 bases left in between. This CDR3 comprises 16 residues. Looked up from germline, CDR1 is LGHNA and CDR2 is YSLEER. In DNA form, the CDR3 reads TGCGCCAGCAGCCAAGTAGTCAAGCTACCCTCCTACGAGCAGTACTTC. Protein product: CASSQVVKLPSYEQYF.

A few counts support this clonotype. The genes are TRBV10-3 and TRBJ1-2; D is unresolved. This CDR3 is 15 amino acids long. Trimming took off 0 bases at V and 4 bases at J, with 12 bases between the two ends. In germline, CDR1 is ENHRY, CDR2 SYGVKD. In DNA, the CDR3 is TGTGCCATCAGTGAGTCAGCAGATCCCCGCTATGGCTACACCTTC. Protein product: CAISESADPRYGYTF.

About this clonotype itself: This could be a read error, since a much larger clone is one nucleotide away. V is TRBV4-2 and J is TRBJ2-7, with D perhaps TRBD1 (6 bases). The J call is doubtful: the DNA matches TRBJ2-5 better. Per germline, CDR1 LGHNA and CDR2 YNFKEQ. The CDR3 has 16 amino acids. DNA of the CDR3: TGTGTCAGCAGCCAAGTATCTGACAGGCTCCAAGAGACCCAGTACTTC. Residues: CVSSQVSDRLQETQYF.

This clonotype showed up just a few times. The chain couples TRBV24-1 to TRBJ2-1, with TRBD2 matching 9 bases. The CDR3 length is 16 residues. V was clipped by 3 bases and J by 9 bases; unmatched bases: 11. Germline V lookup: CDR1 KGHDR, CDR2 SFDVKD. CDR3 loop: CATSDIAGVGLVEQFF. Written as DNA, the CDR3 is TGTGCCACCAGTGATATAGCGGGGGTGGGCTTAGTTGAGCAGTTCTTC.

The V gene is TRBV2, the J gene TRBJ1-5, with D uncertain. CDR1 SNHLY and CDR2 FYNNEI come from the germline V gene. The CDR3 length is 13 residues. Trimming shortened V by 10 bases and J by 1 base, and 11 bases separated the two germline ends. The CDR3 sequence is CATKTLSNQPQHF. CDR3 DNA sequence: TGTGCCACCAAGACATTGAGCAATCAGCCCCAGCATTTT.

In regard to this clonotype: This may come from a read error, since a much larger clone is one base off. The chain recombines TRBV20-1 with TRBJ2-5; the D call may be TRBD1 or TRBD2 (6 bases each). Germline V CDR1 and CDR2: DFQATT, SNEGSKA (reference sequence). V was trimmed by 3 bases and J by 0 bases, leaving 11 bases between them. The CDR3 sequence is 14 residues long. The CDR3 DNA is TGCAGTGCTAGCGGGGGCTCGTACCAAGAGACCCAGTACTTC. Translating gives CSASGGSYQETQYF.

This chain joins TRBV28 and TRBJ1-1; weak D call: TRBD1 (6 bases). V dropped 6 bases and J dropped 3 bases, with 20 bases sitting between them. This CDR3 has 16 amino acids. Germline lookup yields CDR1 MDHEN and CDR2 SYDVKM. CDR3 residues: CASSPGSGEGDTEAFF. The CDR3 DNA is TGTGCCAGCAGCCCGGGCTCAGGGGAGGGGGACACTGAAGCTTTCTTT.

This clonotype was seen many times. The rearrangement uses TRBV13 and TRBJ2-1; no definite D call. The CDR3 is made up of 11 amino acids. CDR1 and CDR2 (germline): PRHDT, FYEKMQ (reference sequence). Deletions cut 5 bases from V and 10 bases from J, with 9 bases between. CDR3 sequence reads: CASSERQEQFF. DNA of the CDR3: TGTGCCAGCAGCGAAAGACAAGAGCAGTTCTTC.

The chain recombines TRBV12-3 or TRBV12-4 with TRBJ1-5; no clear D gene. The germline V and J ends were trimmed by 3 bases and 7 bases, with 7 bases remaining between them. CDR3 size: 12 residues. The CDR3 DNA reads TGTGCCAGCAGTTTCGTCGGCCAGCCCCAGCATTTT. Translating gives CASSFVGQPQHF.

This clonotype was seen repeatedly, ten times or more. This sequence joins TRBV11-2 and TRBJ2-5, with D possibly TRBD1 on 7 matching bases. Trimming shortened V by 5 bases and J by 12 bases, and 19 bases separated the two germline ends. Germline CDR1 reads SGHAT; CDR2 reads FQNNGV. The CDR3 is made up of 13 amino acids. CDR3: CASSTDYRGLEYF. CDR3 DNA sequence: TGTGCCAGCAGCACGGACTACAGGGGTTTGGAGTACTTC.

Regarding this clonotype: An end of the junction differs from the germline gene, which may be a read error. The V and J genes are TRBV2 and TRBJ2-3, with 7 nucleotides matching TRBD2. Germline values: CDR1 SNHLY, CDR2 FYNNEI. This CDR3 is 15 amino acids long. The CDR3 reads CANSESGVMTDTQYF. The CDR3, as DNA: TGTGCCAACAGTGAGAGCGGGGTTATGACAGATACGCAGTATTTT.

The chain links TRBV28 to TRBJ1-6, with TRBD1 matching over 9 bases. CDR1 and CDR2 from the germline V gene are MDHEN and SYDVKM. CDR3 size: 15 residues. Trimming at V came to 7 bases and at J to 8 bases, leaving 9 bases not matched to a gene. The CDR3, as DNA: TGTGCCAGCATCAAATCGGACAGGGGTGATTCACCCCTCCACTTT. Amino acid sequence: CASIKSDRGDSPLHF.

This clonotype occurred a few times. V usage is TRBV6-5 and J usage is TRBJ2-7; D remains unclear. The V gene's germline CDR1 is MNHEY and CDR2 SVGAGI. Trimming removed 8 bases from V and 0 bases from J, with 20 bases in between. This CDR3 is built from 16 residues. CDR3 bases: TGTGCCAGCCACAAAATCGGCTCGCAAAGCTCCTACGAGCAGTACTTC. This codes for CASHKIGSQSSYEQYF.

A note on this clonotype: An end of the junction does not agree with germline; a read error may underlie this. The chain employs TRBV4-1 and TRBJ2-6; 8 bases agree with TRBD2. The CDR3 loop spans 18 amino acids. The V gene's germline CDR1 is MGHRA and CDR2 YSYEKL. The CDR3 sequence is CASSPGGSSSSWANVLTF. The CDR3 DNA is TGCGCCAGCAGCCCGGGAGGGTCTTCCTCCTCTTGGGCCAACGTCCTGACTTTC.

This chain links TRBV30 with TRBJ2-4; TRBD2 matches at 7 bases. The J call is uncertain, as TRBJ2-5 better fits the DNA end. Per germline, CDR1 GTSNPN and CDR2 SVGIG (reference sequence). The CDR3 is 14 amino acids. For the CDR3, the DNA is TGTGCCTGGAGCCTCCGGGGGGTGGGAGAGACCCAGTACTTC. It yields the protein CAWSLRGVGETQYF.